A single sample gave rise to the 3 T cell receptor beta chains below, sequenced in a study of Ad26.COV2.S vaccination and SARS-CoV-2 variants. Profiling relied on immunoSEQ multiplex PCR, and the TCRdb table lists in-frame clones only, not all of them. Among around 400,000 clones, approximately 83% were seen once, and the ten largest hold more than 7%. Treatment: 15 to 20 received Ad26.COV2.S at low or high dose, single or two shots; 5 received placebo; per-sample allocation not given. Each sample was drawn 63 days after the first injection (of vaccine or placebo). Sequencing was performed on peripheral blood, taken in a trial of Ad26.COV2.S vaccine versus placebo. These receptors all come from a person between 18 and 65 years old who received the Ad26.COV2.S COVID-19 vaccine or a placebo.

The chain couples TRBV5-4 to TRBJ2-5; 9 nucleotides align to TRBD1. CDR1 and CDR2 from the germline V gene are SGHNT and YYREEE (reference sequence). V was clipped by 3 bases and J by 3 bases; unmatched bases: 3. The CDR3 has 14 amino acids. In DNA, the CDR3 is TGTGCCAGCAGCTACCGGACAGGGGAAGAGACCCAGTACTTC. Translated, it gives CASSYRTGEETQYF.

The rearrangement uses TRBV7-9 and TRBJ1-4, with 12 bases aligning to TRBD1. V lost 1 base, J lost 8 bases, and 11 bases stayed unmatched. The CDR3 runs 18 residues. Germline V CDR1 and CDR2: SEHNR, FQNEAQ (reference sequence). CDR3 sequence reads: CASSLVGRGQGAREKLFF. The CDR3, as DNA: TGTGCCAGCAGCTTAGTCGGTCGGGGACAGGGGGCTCGAGAAAAACTGTTTTTT.

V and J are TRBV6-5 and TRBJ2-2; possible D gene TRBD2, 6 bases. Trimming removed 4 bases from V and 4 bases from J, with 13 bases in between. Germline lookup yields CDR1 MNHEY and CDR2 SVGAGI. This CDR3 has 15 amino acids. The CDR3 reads CASSSLAELTGELFF. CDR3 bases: TGTGCCAGCAGTTCGTTAGCGGAACTCACCGGGGAGCTGTTTTTT.